This T cell receptor (beta chain) was captured by sequencing in a study of T cell repertoires in cytomegalovirus infection. About the study: CMV infection plus the matching HLA type was flagged by public TCR beta signatures. General study results and limits: Dominating the ex vivo response were HLA-C-restricted CMV-specific TCR beta clonotypes. Identification of carriers of CMV plus the relevant HLA was achieved through cumulative public TCR beta family frequency.

The CDR3 has 12 residues. The ends were cut back, 6 bases at V and 2 bases at J, with 11 bases in the middle. CDR1 is SQVTM, CDR2 ANQGSEA, per germline. With regard to this clonotype: Its target is not known.

MiXCR, applied by TCRdb to the reads, yields one record per CDR3 protein. Altogether over 150,000 distinct CDR3 sequences are present, about 18% being singletons, with the ten largest covering 25%. The TCR sequence derives from a human donor in good health (CMV status not recorded). Some clones in this sample may be carry-over from other donors' samples. The V gene is TRBV29-1, the J gene TRBJ2-7; TRBD1 might be the D (6 bases). The sequencing input was CD8+ T cells from PBMCs. The DNA of the CDR3 is TGCAGCGTCTCCACAGGGACCTACGAGCAGTACTTC. This translates into CSVSTGTYEQYF.